Presented here are 16 T cell receptor beta chains from one specimen sequenced in a study of cytomegalovirus exposure and HLA in healthy donors. Both 60 Vbeta primers and 13 Jbeta primers went into the PCR. Assay used: immunoSEQ multiplex PCR; TCRdb lists only in-frame clones, some missing. The top ten hold more than 3.5% of the sample, which has over 150,000 clones, less than 85% seen once. Material: PBMCs. The receptors come from a man between 35 and 55 years old in good health and CMV-seronegative.

The V call is TRBV2, the J call TRBJ1-2; D is uncertain. The CDR3 extends over 12 amino acids. Trimming took 8 bases from V and 4 from J, leaving 11 bases between them. Germline loops: CDR1 SNHLY, CDR2 FYNNEI. The CDR3 nucleotides read TGTGCCAGCGCAGAGGCCGTCTATGGCTACACCTTC. The encoded protein is CASAEAVYGYTF.

The rearrangement links TRBV5-6 to TRBJ2-5; possibly TRBD2 for D (5 bases). The CDR3 is 16 residues long. The germline V and J ends were trimmed by 4 bases and 5 bases, with 21 bases remaining between them. Germline V gene data show CDR1 as SGHDT and CDR2 as YYEEEE. Here the CDR3 reads CASSARTGAGGETQYF. The CDR3 DNA reads TGTGCCAGCAGCGCCCGGACTGGCGCTGGCGGGGAGACCCAGTACTTC.

The genes are TRBV5-6 and TRBJ1-2; no clear D gene. This CDR3 is built from 14 residues. Germline loops: CDR1 SGHDT, CDR2 YYEEEE. V lost 2 bases and J 2 bases, leaving 10 bases between the germline ends. The CDR3 loop reads CASSFLTSNYGYTF. Here the CDR3 DNA reads TGTGCCAGCAGCTTCCTTACATCCAACTATGGCTACACCTTC.

The chain employs TRBV5-1 and TRBJ1-5, with 8 bases that match TRBD1. Germline CDR1 is SGHRS and CDR2 is YFSETQ. J gave up 7 bases and V 7 bases, and 13 bases lay outside the gene matches. The CDR3 consists of 15 residues. CDR3 sequence (DNA): TGCGCCAGCTCTCAGACAGGGGAAAAGGGGCAGCCCCAGCATTTT. Amino acids: CASSQTGEKGQPQHF.

J is TRBJ2-7 and V is TRBV28; tentatively, D is TRBD1 (6 bases). V was pared by 5 bases and J by 1 base, with 18 bases between. CDR1 MDHEN and CDR2 SYDVKM come from the germline V gene. The CDR3 has 16 residues. Written as DNA, the CDR3 is TGTGCCAGCAGTGACTCAGGGCAGGGGAGTTCCTACGAGCAGTACTTC. Translating it yields CASSDSGQGSSYEQYF.

V is TRBV4-3 and J is TRBJ1-2; 9 nucleotides agree with TRBD1. The CDR3 totals 14 residues. V trimming: 4 bases; J trimming: 4 bases; junction bases outside the gene matches: 4. Germline loops: CDR1 LGHNA, CDR2 YSLEER. This chain's CDR3 is CASSPEDRGYGYTF. DNA of the CDR3: TGCGCCAGCAGCCCCGAGGACAGGGGCTATGGCTACACCTTC.

The chain couples TRBV27 to TRBJ2-5, with D possibly being TRBD2 (6 bases). V was shortened by 6 bases and J by 2 bases, with 16 bases between the two germline ends. CDR1 and CDR2 (germline): MNHEY, SMNVEV (reference sequence). The CDR3 extends over 15 amino acids. DNA for the CDR3: TGTGCCAGCAGCTCTCTACCGGGACTGCAAGAGACCCAGTACTTC. Translating gives CASSSLPGLQETQYF.

V and J are TRBV28 and TRBJ1-1; no definite D call. The germline CDR1 and CDR2 sequences are MDHEN and SYDVKM. V shed 6 bases and J shed 4 bases, with 9 bases lying between them. This CDR3 is 12 amino acids long. CDR3 in DNA: TGTGCCAGCAGCCCGCGGAGCACTGAAGCTTTCTTT. It encodes CASSPRSTEAFF.

The chain has TRBV27 and TRBJ2-7; D might be TRBD1 (6 bases). V was pared by 2 bases and J by 4 bases, with 12 bases between. Germline V gives CDR1 MNHEY, CDR2 SMNVEV (reference sequence). The CDR3 runs to 14 residues. The CDR3 spells CASSLQGWPYEQYF. The CDR3, as DNA: TGTGCCAGCAGTTTACAGGGGTGGCCTTACGAGCAGTACTTC.

CDR3 amino acids: CASSVGVKEGQETQYF. The CDR3 nucleotides read TGTGCCAGCAGCGTAGGGGTAAAGGAGGGGCAAGAGACCCAGTACTTC. This rearrangement joins TRBV9 to TRBJ2-7; the D gene is possibly TRBD2 (6 bases). The J call may not be correct, given that the DNA end is closer to TRBJ2-5. The CDR3 sequence is 16 residues long. Germline V gene lookup returns CDR1 SGDLS and CDR2 YYNGEE.

The V call is TRBV29-1, the J call TRBJ2-2; D uncertain. The V gene's germline CDR1 is SQVTM and CDR2 ANQGSEA. CDR3 length equals 13 residues. Trimming removed 3 bases at V and 0 bases at J, with 5 bases between. The CDR3 reads CSVESANTGELFF. As DNA, the CDR3 is TGCAGCGTTGAGAGCGCGAACACCGGGGAGCTGTTTTTT.

V and J are TRBV14 and TRBJ1-2, with D possibly matching TRBD1 (5 bases). The CDR3 loop spans 13 amino acids. From germline, CDR1 is SGHDN and CDR2 FVKESK. V was trimmed by 4 bases and J by 4 bases, leaving 10 bases between them. The CDR3 loop reads CASSPLQGYGYTF. CDR3 in DNA: TGTGCCAGCAGCCCCCTCCAGGGCTATGGCTACACCTTC.

The J gene is TRBJ2-7, the V gene TRBV12-2; the table assigns TRBD2, which was not confirmed against the DNA. TRBV12-2 counts as a pseudogene. This CDR3 spans 17 amino acids. CDR3: CASRLGGTSGVGYEQYF. The CDR3 DNA reads as TGTGCAAGTCGCTTAGGGGGGACTAGCGGGGTTGGTTACGAGCAGTACTTC.

V usage is TRBV30 and J usage is TRBJ2-1; 9 bases match TRBD2. Trimming removed 0 bases from V and 6 bases from J; junction bases left unmatched: 9. CDR1 GTSNPN and CDR2 SVGIG come from the germline V gene (reference sequence). The CDR3 consists of 16 residues. CDR3 nucleotides: TGTGCCTGGAGTGTACGCGGGGGGGTTTTAATCAATGAGCAGTTCTTC. It specifies CAWSVRGGVLINEQFF.

V is TRBV10-1 and J is TRBJ2-5; the match to TRBD1 covers 8 bases. From germline, CDR1 is WNHNN and CDR2 SYGVQD (reference sequence). CDR3 length equals 18 residues. With V trimmed by 2 bases and J by 2 bases, 13 bases remained unmatched. The CDR3 is CASSEGQGWTGRQETQYF. Written as DNA, the CDR3 is TGCGCCAGCAGTGAGGGACAGGGTTGGACGGGGCGTCAAGAGACCCAGTACTTC.

The chain has TRBV28 and TRBJ2-7, with 7 bases fitting TRBD1. The V gene end was trimmed by 5 bases and the J gene end by 2 bases; junction bases not matched to a gene: 3. There are 13 residues in the CDR3. The germline CDR1 and CDR2 sequences are MDHEN and SYDVKM. Here the CDR3 DNA reads TGTGCCAGCAGTCAGGGACAGACCTACGAGCAGTACTTC. This encodes CASSQGQTYEQYF.